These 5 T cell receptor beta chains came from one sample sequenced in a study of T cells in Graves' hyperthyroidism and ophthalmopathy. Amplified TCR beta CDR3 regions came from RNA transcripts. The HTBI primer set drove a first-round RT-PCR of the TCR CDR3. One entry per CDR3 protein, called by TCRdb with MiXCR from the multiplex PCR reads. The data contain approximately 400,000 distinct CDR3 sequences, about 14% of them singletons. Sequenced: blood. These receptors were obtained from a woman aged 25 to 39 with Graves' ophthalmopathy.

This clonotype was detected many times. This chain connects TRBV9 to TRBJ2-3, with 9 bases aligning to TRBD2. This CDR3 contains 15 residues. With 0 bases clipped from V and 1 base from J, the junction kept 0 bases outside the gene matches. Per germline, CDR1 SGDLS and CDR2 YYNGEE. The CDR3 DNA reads TGTGCCAGCAGCGTAGGCGGGGGGGGCACAGATACGCAGTATTTT. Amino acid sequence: CASSVGGGGTDTQYF. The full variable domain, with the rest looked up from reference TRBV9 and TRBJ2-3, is DSGVTQTPKHLITATGQRVTLRCSPRSGDLSVYWYQQSLDQGLQFLIQYYNGEERAKGNILERFSAQQFPDLHSELNLSSLELGDSALYFCASSVGGGGTDTQYFGPGTRLTVL.

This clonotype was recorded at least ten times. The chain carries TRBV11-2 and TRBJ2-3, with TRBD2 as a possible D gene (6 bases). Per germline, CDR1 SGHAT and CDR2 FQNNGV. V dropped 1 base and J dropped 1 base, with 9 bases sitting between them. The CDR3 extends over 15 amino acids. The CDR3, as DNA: TGTGCCAGCAGCTTAGTCTGGGGGGGCACAGATACGCAGTATTTT. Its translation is CASSLVWGGTDTQYF.

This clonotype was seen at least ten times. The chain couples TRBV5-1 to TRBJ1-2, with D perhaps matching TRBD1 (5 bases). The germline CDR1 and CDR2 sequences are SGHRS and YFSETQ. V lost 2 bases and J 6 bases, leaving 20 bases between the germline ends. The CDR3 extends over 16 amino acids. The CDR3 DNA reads TGCGCCAGCAGCTTATCGACAGACCGGCCCTCTCATGGCTACACCTTC. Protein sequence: CASSLSTDRPSHGYTF.

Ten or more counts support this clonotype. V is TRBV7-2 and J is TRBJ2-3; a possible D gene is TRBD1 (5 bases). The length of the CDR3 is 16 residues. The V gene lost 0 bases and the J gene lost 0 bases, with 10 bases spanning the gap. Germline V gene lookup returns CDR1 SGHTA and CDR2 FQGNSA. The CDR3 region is CASSLATVTSTDTQYF. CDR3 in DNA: TGTGCCAGCAGCTTAGCGACAGTGACTAGCACAGATACGCAGTATTTT.

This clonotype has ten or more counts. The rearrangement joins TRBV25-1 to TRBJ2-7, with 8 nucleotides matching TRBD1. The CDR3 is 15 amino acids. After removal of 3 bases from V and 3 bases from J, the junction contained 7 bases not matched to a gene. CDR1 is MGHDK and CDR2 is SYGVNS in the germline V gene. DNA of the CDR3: TGTGCCAGCAGTGACCGACAGGGGAATGACTACGAGCAGTACTTC. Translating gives CASSDRQGNDYEQYF.